These T cell receptor beta chains were read from a single sample in a study of vaccination and CD4 T cells after COVID-19. These TCRs are of unknown antigen specificity. TCRdb independently ran MiXCR on the PCR reads; one entry per CDR3 protein. The table includes 13,000 or so distinct CDR3 sequences, roughly 61% detected once. The sample consisted of CD4+ T cells from blood, cultured in vitro. The receptors were gathered from a human donor who had recovered from COVID-19. CDR3s include the opening cysteine and the closing phenylalanine or tryptophan.

TRBJ2-2 TRBV20-1 CSARLAGGTGELFF
TRBJ1-6 TRBV30 CAWSGMFGNSPLHF
TRBJ2-7 TRBV2 CASSADRGNEQYF
TRBJ2-3 TRBV6-5 CASSYGSARTDTQYF
TRBJ1-2 TRBV19 CASSAGGMGQGYTF
TRBJ1-3 TRBV7-2 CASSPTGRNTIYF
TRBJ2-7 TRBV19 CASNSGTTYEQYF
TRBJ2-7 TRBV6-2/TRBV6-3 CASNKGDYSYEQYF
TRBJ1-1 TRBV7-8 CASSLVGGNTEAFF
TRBJ2-3 TRBV7-3 CASSPLSTDTQYF
TRBJ2-1 TRBV5-1 CASSLIAGSLGNEQFF
TRBJ1-1 TRBV6-1 CASSEAKGSWAFF
TRBJ2-5 TRBV2 CASSERETQYF
TRBJ2-2 TRBV28 CASRANPGQITGELFF
TRBJ2-1 TRBV20-1 CSASPTGEGAATSPYEQFF
TRBJ2-6 TRBV18 CASSPPQGGANVLTF
TRBJ2-1 TRBV20-1 CSARLGRTGYNEQFF
TRBJ2-7 TRBV6-1 CASNTLPYEQYF
TRBJ1-5 TRBV30 CAWSSLGDQPQHF
TRBJ2-7 TRBV6-1 CASARRGLSYEQYF
TRBJ2-7 TRBV30 CAWSRGGSGQYF
TRBJ2-5 TRBV6-2/TRBV6-3 CASSPTGEGETQYF